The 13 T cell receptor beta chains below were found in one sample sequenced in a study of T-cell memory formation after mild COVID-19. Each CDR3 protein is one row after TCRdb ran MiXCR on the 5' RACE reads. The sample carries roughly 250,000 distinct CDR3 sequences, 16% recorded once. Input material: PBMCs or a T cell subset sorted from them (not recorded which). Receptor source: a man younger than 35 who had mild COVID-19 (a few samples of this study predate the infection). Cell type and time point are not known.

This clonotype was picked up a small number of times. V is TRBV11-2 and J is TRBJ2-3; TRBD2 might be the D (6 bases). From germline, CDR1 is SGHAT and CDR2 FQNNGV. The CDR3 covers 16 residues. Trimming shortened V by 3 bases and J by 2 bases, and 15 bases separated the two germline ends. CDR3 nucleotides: TGTGCCAGCAGCTTTTCCGGGACTCGTTACACAGATACGCAGTATTTT. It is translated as CASSFSGTRYTDTQYF.

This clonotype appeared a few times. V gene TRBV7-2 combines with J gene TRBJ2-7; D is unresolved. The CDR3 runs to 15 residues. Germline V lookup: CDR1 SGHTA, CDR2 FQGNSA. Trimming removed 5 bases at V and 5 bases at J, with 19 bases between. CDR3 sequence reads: CASSPNTVNTDEQYF. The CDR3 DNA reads TGTGCCAGCAGCCCGAACACGGTTAACACTGACGAGCAGTACTTC.

The CDR3 reads CASSLAYEGWIGYTF. In DNA form, the CDR3 reads TGTGCCAGCAGCTTGGCCTACGAGGGCTGGATTGGCTACACCTTC. V is TRBV5-4 and J is TRBJ1-2; D gene unclear. The CDR3 spans 15 residues. The germline V gene encodes CDR1 SGHNT and CDR2 YYREEE (reference sequence). Trimming pared 0 bases from V and 7 bases from J, leaving 16 bases between.

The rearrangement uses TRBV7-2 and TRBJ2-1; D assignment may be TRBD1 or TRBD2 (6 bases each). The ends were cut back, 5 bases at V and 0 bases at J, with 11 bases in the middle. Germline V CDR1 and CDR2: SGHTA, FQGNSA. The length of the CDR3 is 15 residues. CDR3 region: CASSLGGPSYNEQFF. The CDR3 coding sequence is TGTGCCAGCAGCCTAGGGGGGCCCTCCTACAATGAGCAGTTCTTC.

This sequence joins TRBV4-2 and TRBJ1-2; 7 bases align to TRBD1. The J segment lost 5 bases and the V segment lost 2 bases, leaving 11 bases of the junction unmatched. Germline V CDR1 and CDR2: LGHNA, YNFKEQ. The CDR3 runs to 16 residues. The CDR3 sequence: CASSQLEAGGSYGYTF. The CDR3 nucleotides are TGTGCCAGCAGCCAACTCGAGGCAGGGGGATCGTATGGCTACACCTTC.

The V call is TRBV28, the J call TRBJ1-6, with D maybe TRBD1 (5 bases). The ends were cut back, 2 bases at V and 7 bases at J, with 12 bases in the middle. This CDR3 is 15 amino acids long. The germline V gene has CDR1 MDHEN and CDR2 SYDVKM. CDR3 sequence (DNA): TGTGCCAGCAGTTTAAACTCAGGGCGGAATTCACCCCTCCACTTT. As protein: CASSLNSGRNSPLHF.

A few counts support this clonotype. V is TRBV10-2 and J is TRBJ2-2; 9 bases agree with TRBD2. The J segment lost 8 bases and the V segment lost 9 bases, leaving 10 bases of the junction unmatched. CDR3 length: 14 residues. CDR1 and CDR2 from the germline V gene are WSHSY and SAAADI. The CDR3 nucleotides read TGCGCCAGTGTTAGCGGGGGACGCACGGGGGAGCTGTTTTTT. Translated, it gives CASVSGGRTGELFF.

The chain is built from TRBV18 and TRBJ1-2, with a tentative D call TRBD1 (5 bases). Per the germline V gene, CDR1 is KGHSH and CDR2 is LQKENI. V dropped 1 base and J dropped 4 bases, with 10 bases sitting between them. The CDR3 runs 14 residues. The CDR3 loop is CASSPRREIYGYTF. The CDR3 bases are TGTGCCAGCTCACCACGCAGGGAGATCTATGGCTACACCTTC.

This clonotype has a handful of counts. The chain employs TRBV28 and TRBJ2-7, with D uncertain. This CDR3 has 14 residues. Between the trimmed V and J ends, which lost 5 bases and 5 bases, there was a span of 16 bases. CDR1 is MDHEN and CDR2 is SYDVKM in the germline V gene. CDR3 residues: CASSGYPSPHEQYV. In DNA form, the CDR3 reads TGTGCCAGCAGTGGTTATCCGTCCCCCCACGAGCAGTACGTC.

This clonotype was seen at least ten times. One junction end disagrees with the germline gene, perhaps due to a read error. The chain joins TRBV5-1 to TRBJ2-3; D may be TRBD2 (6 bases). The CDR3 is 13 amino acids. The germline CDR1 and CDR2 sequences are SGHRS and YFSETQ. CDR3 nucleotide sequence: TGTGCCAGCAGCTTAGCGGGCACAGATACGCAGTATTTT. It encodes CASSLAGTDTQYF. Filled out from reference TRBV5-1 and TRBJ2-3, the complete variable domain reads KAGVTQTPRYLIKTRGQQVTLSCSPISGHRSVSWYQQTPGQGLQFLFEYFSETQRNKGNFPGRFSGRQFSNSRSEMNVSTLELGDSALYLCASSLAGTDTQYFGPGTRLTVL.

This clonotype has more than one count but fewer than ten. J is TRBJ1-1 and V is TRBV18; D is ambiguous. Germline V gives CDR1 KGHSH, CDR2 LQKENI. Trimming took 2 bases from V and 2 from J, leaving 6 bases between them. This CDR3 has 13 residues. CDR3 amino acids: CASSPGSNTEAFF. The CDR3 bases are TGTGCCAGCTCACCAGGGTCCAACACTGAAGCTTTCTTT. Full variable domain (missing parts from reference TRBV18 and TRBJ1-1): NAGVMQNPRHLVRRRGQEARLRCSPMKGHSHVYWYRQLPEEGLKFMVYLQKENIIDESGMPKERFSAEFPKEGPSILRIQQVVRGDSAAYFCASSPGSNTEAFFGQGTRLTVV.

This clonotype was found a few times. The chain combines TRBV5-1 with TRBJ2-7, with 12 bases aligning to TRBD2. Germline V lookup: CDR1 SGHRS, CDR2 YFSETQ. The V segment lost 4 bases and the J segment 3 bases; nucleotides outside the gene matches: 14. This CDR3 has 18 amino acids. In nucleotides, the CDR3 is TGCGCCAGCAGCCCAGGAACTAGGACTAGCGGGGACCGCTACGAGCAGTACGTC. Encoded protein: CASSPGTRTSGDRYEQYV.

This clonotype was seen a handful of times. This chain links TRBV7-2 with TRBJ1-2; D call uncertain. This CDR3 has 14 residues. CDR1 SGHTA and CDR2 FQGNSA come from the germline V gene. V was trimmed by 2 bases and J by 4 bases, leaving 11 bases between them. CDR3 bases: TGTGCCAGCAGCTTATTTCAAGCCCTCTATGGCTACACCTTC. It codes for CASSLFQALYGYTF.